The 5 T cell receptor beta chains below all came from one sample that was sequenced in a study of cytomegalovirus exposure and HLA in healthy donors. Researchers ran the PCR with 60 Vbeta and 13 Jbeta primers. The assay was immunoSEQ multiplex PCR, and TCRdb's table has in-frame clones only and misses some. The sample lists under 200,000 clones, about 76% occurring once. What was sequenced was PBMCs. All receptors derive from a young woman in good health and CMV-seropositive.

J is TRBJ2-5 and V is TRBV4-3; maybe TRBD1 (6 bases). This CDR3 has 15 amino acids. CDR1 LGHNA and CDR2 YSLEER come from the germline V gene. Between the trimmed V and J ends, which lost 4 bases and 2 bases, there was a span of 14 bases. DNA for the CDR3: TGCGCCAGCAGCCGGACGATCGACAGGCAAGAGACCCAGTACTTC. It is translated as CASSRTIDRQETQYF.

The rearrangement links TRBV5-1 to TRBJ2-3, with 10 bases aligning to TRBD2. Trimming took 4 bases from V and 3 from J; bases not matched to a gene: 8. CDR1 SGHRS and CDR2 YFSETQ come from the germline V gene. The length of the CDR3 is 16 residues. CDR3 bases: TGCGCCAGCAGCATACCCGGGACTAGCGCAACAGATACGCAGTATTTT. Encoded protein: CASSIPGTSATDTQYF. The full variable domain, its missing parts supplied by reference TRBV5-1 and TRBJ2-3, is KAGVTQTPRYLIKTRGQQVTLSCSPISGHRSVSWYQQTPGQGLQFLFEYFSETQRNKGNFPGRFSGRQFSNSRSEMNVSTLELGDSALYLCASSIPGTSATDTQYFGPGTRLTVL.

The chain joins TRBV19 to TRBJ2-4, with D possibly matching TRBD2 (6 bases). CDR3 length: 15 residues. V was trimmed by 6 bases and J by 8 bases, leaving 20 bases between them. In germline, CDR1 is LNHDA, CDR2 SQIVND (reference sequence). CDR3 coding DNA: TGTGCCAGTAGGGCCCTTTCGCAGCGGGTCGACATTCAGTACTTC. Protein: CASRALSQRVDIQYF.

The CDR3 nucleotides are TGTGCCAGCAGTTTTGGGAGAAGGTACGAGCAGTACTTC. This translates into CASSFGRRYEQYF. V gene TRBV28 combines with J gene TRBJ2-7, with D possibly TRBD2 on 5 matching bases. V lost 3 bases, J lost 4 bases, and 10 bases lay in between. This CDR3 has 13 residues. The germline V gene has CDR1 MDHEN and CDR2 SYDVKM.

On this clone: A read error may produce the germline difference seen at one junction end. V and J are TRBV30 and TRBJ1-1, with D uncertain. Germline CDR1 GTSNPN, CDR2 SVGIG (reference sequence). The CDR3 covers 14 residues. CDR3 in DNA: TGTGCCCGGAGGATTCCGGGGATCGACACTGAAGCTTTCTTT. It is translated as CARRIPGIDTEAFF.